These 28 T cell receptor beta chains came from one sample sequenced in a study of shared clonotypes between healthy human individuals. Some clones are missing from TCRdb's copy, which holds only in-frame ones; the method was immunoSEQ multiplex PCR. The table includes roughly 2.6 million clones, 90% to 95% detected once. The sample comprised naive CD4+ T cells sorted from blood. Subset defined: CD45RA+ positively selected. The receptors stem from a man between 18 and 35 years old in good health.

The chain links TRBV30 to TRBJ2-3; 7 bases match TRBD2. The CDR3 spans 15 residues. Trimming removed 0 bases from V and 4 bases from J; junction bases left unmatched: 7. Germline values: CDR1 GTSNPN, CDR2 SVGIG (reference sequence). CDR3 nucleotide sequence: TGTGCCTGGAGTGTTGGCCTAGCGGAGGCAGATACGCAGTATTTT. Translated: CAWSVGLAEADTQYF. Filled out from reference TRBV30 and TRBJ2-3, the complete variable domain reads SQTIHQWPATLVQPVGSPLSLECTVEGTSNPNLYWYRQAAGRGLQLLFYSVGIGQISSEVPQNLSASRPQDRQFILSSKKLLLSDSGFYLCAWSVGLAEADTQYFGPGTRLTVL.

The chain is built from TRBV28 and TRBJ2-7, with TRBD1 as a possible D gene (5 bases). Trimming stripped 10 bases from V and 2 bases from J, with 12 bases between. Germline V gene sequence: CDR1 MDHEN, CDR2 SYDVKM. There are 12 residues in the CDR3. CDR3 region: CATYDRPYEQYF. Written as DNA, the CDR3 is TGTGCCACCTATGACAGACCCTACGAGCAGTACTTC.

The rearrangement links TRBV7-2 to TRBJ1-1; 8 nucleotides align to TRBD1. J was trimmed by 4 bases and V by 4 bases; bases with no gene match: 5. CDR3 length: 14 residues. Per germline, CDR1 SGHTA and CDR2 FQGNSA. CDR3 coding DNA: TGTGCCAGCAGCTCCCAGGGGGCGGTCACTGAAGCTTTCTTT. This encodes CASSSQGAVTEAFF.

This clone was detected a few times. CDR3 residues: CASSLDRDYMRETQYF. In DNA, the CDR3 is TGTGCCAGCAGTTTGGACCGGGACTATATGAGGGAGACCCAGTACTTC. V and J are TRBV27 and TRBJ2-5; 7 bases fit TRBD2. The CDR3 covers 16 residues. Germline V lookup: CDR1 MNHEY, CDR2 SMNVEV (reference sequence). V was clipped by 3 bases and J by 5 bases; unmatched bases: 12.

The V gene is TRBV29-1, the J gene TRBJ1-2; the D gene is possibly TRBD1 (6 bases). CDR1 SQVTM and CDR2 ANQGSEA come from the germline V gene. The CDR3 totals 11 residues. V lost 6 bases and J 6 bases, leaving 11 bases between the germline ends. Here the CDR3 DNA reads TGCAGCGTCGAACAGGGACATGGCTACACCTTC. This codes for CSVEQGHGYTF.

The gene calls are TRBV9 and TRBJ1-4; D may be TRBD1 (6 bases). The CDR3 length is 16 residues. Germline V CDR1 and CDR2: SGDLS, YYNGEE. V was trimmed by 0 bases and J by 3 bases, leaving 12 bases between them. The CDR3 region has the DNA TGTGCCAGCAGCGTAGCTAGAGACAGGTCTAATGAAAAACTGTTTTTT. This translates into CASSVARDRSNEKLFF.

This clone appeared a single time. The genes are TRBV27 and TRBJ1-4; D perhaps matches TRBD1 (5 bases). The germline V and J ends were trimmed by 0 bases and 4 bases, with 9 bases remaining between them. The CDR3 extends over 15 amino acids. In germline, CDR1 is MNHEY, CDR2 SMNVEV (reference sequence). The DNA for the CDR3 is TGTGCCAGCAGTTTATCGATCAGGGATAATGAAAAACTGTTTTTT. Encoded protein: CASSLSIRDNEKLFF.

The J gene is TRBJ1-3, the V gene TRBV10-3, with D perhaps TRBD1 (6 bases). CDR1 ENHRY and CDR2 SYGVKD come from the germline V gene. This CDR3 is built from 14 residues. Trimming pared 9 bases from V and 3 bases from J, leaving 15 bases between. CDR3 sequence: CAMAPGQGGNTIYF. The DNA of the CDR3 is TGTGCCATGGCACCGGGACAAGGTGGAAACACCATATATTTT.

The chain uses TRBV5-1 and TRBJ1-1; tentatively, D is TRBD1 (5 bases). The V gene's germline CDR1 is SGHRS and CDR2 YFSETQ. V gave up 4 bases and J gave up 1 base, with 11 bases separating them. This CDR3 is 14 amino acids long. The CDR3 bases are TGCGCCAGCAGCATGCAGGGAAAGAACACTGAAGCTTTCTTT. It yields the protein CASSMQGKNTEAFF.

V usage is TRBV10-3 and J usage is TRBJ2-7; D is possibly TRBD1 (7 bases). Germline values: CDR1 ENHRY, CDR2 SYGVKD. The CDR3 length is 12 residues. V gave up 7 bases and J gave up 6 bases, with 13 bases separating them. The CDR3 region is CAITGGSSEQYF. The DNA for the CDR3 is TGTGCCATCACAGGGGGGTCATCCGAGCAGTACTTC.

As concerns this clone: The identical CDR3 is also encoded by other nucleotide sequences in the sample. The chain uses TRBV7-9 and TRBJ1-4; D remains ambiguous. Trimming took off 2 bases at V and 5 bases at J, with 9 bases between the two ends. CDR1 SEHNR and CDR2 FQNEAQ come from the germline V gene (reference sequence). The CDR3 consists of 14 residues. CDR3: CASSLSAGNEKLFF. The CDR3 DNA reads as TGTGCCAGCAGCTTATCGGCAGGAAATGAAAAACTGTTTTTT.

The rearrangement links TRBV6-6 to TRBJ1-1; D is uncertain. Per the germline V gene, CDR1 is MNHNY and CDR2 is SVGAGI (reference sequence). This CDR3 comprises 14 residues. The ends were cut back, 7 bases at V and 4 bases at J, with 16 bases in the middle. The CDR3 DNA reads TGTGCCAGCACCCAGACCCAGGCGGGCACTGAAGCTTTCTTT. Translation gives CASTQTQAGTEAFF.

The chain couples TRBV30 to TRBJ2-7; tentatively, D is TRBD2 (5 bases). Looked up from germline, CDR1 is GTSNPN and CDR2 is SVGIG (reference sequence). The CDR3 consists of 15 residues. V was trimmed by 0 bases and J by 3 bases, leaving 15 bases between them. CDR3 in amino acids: CAWSVGFERDYEQYF. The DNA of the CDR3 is TGTGCCTGGAGTGTAGGGTTCGAGAGGGACTACGAGCAGTACTTC.

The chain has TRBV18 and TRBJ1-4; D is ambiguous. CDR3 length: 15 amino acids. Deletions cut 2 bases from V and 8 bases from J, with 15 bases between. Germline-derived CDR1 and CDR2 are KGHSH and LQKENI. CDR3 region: CASSPGTVEKEKLFF. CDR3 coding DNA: TGTGCCAGCTCACCAGGTACGGTAGAGAAGGAAAAACTGTTTTTT.

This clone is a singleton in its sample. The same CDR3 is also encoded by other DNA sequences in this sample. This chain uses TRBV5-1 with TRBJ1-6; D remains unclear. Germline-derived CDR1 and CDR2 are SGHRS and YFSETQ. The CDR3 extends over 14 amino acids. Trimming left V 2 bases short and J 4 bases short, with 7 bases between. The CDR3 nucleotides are TGCGCCAGCAGCTTTGGAGGGTATAATTCACCCCTCCACTTT. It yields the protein CASSFGGYNSPLHF.

The CDR3 sequence: CAWSDSRAGGYTF. The CDR3 DNA is TGTGCCTGGAGTGATTCTAGGGCAGGGGGCTACACCTTC. The gene calls are TRBV30 and TRBJ1-2; maybe TRBD1 (5 bases). The V gene lost 1 base and the J gene lost 8 bases, with 14 bases spanning the gap. CDR3 length: 13 residues. CDR1 and CDR2 (germline): GTSNPN, SVGIG (reference sequence).

CDR3 sequence: CASVSTALTEAFF. CDR3 sequence (DNA): TGCGCCAGTGTCTCTACAGCCCTCACTGAAGCTTTCTTT. V is TRBV10-2 and J is TRBJ1-1, with D unclear. Trimming shortened V by 9 bases and J by 4 bases, and 15 bases separated the two germline ends. Looked up from germline, CDR1 is WSHSY and CDR2 is SAAADI. The CDR3 loop spans 13 amino acids.

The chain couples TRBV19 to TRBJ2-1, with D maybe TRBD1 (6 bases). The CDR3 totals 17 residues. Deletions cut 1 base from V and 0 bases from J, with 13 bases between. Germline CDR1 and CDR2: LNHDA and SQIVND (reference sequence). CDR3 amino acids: CASSIGPGDLSYNEQFF. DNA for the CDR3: TGTGCCAGTAGTATAGGCCCAGGGGACCTCTCCTACAATGAGCAGTTCTTC.

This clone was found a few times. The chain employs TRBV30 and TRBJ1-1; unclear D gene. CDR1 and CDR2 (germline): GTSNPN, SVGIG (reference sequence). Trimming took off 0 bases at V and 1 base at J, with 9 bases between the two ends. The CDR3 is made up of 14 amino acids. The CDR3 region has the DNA TGTGCCTGGAGTGTACGATCAGCGAACACTGAAGCTTTCTTT. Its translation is CAWSVRSANTEAFF. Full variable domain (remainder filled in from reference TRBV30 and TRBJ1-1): SQTIHQWPATLVQPVGSPLSLECTVEGTSNPNLYWYRQAAGRGLQLLFYSVGIGQISSEVPQNLSASRPQDRQFILSSKKLLLSDSGFYLCAWSVRSANTEAFFGQGTRLTVV.

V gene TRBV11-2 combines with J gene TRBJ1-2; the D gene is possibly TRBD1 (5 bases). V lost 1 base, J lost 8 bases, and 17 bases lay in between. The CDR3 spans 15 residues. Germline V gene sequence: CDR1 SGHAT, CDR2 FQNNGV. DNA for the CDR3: TGTGCCAGCAGCTTAGGATTGGCCGACAGTCACGGCTACACCTTC. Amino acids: CASSLGLADSHGYTF.

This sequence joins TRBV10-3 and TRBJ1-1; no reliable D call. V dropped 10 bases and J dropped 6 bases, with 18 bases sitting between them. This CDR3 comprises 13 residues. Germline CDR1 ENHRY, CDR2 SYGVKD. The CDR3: CATSDLNVAEAFF. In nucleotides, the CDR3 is TGTGCCACCTCGGACCTAAATGTAGCTGAAGCTTTCTTT.

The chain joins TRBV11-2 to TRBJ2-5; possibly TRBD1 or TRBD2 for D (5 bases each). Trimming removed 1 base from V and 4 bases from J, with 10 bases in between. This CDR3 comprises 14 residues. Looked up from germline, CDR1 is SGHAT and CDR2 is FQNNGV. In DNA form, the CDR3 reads TGTGCCAGCAGCTTAGCCGGTGGGGGAGAGACCCAGTACTTC. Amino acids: CASSLAGGGETQYF.

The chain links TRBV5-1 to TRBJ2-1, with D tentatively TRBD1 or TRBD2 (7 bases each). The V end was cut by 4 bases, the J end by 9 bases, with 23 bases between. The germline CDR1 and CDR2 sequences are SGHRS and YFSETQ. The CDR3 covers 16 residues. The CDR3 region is CASSPLPGGGSFEQFF. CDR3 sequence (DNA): TGCGCCAGCAGCCCCCTCCCAGGGGGGGGGTCTTTTGAGCAGTTCTTC.

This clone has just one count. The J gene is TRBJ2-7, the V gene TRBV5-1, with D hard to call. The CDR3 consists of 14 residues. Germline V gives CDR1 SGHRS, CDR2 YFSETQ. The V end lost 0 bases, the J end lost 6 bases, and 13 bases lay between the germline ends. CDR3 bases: TGCGCCAGCAGCTTGGCCAGCCAGCAATCCGAGCAGTACTTC. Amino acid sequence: CASSLASQQSEQYF.

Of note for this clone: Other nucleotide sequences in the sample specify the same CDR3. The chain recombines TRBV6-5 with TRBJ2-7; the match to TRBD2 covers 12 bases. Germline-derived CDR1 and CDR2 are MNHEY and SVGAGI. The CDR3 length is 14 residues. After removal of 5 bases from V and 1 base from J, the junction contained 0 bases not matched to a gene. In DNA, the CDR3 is TGTGCCAGCAGTGGACTAGCGGGATCCTACGAGCAGTACTTC. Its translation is CASSGLAGSYEQYF.

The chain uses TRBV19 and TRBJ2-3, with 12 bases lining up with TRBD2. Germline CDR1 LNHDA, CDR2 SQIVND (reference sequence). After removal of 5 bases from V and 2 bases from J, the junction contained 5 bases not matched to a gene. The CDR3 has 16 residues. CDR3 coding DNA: TGTGCCAGTAGTCCCGGACTAGCGGGATTCACAGATACGCAGTATTTT. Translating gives CASSPGLAGFTDTQYF. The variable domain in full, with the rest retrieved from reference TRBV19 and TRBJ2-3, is DGGITQSPKYLFRKEGQNVTLSCEQNLNHDAMYWYRQDPGQGLRLIYYSQIVNDFQKGDIAEGYSVSREKKESFPLTVTSAQKNPTAFYLCASSPGLAGFTDTQYFGPGTRLTVL.

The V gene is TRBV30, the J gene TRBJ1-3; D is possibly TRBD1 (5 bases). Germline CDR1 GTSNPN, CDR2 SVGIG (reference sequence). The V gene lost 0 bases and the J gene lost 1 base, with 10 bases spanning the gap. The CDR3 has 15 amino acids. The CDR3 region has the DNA TGTGCCTGGAGTGTAGGGGTTTTTTCTGGAAACACCATATATTTT. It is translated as CAWSVGVFSGNTIYF.

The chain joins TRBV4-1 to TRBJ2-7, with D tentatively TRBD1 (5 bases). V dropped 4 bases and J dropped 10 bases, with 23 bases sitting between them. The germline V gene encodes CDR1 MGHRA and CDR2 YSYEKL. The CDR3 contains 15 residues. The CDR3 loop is CASSPQVGHSDIQYF. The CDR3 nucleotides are TGCGCCAGCAGCCCACAAGTGGGGCATTCGGATATACAGTACTTC.